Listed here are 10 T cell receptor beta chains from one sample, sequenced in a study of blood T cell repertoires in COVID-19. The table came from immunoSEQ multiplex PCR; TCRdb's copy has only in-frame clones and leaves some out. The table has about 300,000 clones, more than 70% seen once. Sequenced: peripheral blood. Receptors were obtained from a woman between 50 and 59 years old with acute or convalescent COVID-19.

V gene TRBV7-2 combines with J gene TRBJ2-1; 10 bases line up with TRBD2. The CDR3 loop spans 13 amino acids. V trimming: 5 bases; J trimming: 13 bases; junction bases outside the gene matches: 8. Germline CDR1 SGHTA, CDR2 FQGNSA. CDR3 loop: CASSHEPSGRQFF. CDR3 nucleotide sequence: TGTGCCAGCAGCCACGAGCCTAGCGGGAGACAGTTCTTC.

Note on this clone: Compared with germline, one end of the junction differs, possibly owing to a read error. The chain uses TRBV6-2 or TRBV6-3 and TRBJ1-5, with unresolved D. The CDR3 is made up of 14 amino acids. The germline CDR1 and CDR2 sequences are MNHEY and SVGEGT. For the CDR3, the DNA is TGTGCCAGCAGTCCAGTCGAATCTGGTCAGGCCCAGCATTTT. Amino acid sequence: CASSPVESGQAQHF.

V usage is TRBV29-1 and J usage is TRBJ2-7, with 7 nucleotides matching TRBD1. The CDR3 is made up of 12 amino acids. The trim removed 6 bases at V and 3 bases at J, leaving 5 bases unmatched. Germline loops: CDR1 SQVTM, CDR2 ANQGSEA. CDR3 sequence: CSVRQGRYEQYF. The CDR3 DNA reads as TGCAGCGTCAGACAGGGACGCTACGAGCAGTACTTC.

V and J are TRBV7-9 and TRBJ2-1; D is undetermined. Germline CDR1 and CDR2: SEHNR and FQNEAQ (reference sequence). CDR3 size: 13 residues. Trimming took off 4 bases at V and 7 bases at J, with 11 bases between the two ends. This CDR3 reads CASSSPMRNEQFF. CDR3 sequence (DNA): TGTGCCAGCAGCTCCCCGATGAGGAATGAGCAGTTCTTC.

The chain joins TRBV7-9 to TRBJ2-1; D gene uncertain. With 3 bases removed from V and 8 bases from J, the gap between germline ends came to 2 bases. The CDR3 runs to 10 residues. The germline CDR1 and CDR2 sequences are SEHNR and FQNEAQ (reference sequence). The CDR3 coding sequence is TGTGCCAGCAGCTTCGATGAGCAGTTCTTC. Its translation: CASSFDEQFF.

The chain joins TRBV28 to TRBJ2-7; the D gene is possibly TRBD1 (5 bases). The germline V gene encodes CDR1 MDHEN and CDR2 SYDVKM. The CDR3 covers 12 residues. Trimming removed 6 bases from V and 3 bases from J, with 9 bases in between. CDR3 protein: CASRGPFYEQYF. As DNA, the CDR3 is TGTGCCAGCAGGGGGCCTTTCTACGAGCAGTACTTC. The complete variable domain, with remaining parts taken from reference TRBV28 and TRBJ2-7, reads DVKVTQSSRYLVKRTGEKVFLECVQDMDHENMFWYRQDPGLGLRLIYFSYDVKMKEKGDIPEGYSVSREKKERFSLILESASTNQTSMYLCASRGPFYEQYFGPGTRLTVT.

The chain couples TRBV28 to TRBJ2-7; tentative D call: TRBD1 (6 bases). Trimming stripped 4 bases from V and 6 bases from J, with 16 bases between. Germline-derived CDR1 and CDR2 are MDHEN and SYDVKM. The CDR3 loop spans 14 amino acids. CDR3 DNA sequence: TGTGCCAGCAGTTCAGGGACACCGCCTCGCGAGCAGTACTTC. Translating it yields CASSSGTPPREQYF.

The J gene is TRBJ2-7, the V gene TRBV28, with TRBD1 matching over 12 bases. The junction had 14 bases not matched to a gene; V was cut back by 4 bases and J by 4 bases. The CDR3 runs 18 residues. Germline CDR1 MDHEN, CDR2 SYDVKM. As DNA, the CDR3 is TGTGCCAGCAGTTCACCACGCCCGGGACAGGGGGCAGGATACGAGCAGTACTTC. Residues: CASSSPRPGQGAGYEQYF.

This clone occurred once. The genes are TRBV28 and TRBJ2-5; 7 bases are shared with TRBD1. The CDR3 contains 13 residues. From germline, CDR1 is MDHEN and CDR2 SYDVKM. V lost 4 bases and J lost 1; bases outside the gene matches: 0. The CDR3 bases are TGTGCCAGCAGTTCAGGGGGCCAAGAGACCCAGTACTTC. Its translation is CASSSGGQETQYF.

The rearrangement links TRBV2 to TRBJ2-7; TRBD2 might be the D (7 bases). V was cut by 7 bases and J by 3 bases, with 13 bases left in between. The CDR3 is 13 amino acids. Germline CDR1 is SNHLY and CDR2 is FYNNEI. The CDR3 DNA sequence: TGTGCCAGCAAGGGGGGGGGATTCTACGAGCAGTACTTC. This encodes CASKGGGFYEQYF.